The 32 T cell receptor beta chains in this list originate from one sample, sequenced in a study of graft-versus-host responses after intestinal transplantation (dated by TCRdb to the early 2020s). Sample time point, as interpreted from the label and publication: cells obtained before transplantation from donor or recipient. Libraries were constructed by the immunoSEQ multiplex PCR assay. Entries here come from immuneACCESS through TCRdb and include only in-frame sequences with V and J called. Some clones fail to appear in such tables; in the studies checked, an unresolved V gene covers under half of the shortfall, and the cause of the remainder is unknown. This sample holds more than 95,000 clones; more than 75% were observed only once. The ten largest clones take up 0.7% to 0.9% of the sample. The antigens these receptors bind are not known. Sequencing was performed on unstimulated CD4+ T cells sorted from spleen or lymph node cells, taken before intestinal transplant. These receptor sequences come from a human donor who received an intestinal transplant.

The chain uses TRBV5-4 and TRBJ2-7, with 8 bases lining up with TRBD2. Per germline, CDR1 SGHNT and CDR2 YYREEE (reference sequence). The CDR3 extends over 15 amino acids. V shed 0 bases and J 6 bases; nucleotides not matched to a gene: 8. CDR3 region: CASSLVSASGFEQYF. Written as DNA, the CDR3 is TGTGCCAGCAGCTTGGTATCGGCTAGCGGGTTCGAGCAGTACTTC. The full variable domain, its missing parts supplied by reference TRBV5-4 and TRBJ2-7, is ETGVTQSPTHLIKTRGQQVTLRCSSQSGHNTVSWYQQALGQGPQFIFQYYREEENGRGNFPPRFSGLQFPNYSSELNVNALELDDSALYLCASSLVSASGFEQYFGPGTRLTVT.

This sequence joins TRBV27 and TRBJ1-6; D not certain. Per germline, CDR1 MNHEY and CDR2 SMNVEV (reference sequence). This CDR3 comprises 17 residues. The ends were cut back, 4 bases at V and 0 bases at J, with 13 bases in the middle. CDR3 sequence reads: CASSSFRRSSYNSPLHF. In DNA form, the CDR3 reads TGTGCCAGCAGTTCCTTCAGGCGAAGCTCCTATAATTCACCCCTCCACTTT.

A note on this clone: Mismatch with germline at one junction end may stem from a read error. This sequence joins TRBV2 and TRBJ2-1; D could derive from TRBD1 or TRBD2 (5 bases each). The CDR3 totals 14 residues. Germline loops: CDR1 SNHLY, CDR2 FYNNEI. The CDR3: CASNDWGSYSEQFF. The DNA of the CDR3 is TGTGCCAGCAATGATTGGGGGTCCTACAGTGAGCAGTTCTTC.

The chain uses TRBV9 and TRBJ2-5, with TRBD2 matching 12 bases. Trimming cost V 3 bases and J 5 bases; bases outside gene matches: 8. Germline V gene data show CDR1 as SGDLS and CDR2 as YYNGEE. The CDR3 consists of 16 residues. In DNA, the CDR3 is TGTGCCAGCAGCGGGACTAGCGGGATGCGGTGGGAGACCCAGTACTTC. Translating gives CASSGTSGMRWETQYF.

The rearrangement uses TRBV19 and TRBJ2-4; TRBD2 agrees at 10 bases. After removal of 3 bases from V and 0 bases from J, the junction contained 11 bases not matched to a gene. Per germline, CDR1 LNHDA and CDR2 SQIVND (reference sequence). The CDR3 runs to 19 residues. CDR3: CASSIRLVLAGLAKNIQYF. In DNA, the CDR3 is TGTGCCAGTAGTATCCGCCTTGTACTAGCGGGGCTAGCCAAAAACATTCAGTACTTC.

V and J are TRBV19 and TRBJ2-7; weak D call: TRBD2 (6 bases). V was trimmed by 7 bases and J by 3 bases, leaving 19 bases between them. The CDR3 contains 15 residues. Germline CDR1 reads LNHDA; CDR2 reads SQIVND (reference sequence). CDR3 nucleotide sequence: TGTGCCAGTACTCCAGGTACTGGCGGGGTCTACGAGCAGTACTTC. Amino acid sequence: CASTPGTGGVYEQYF.

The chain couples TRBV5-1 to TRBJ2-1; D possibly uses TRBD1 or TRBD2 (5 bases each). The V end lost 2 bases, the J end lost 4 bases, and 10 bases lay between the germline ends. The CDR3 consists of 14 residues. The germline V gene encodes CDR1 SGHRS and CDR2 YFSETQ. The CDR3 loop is CASSFSGPYNEQFF. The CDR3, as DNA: TGCGCCAGCAGCTTTTCGGGGCCATACAATGAGCAGTTCTTC. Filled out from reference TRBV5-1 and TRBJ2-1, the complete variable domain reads KAGVTQTPRYLIKTRGQQVTLSCSPISGHRSVSWYQQTPGQGLQFLFEYFSETQRNKGNFPGRFSGRQFSNSRSEMNVSTLELGDSALYLCASSFSGPYNEQFFGPGTRLTVL.

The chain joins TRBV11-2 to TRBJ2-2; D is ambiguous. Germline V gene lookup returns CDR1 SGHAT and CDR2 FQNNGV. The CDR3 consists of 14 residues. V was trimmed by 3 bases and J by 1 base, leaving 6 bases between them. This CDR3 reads CASSFKGNTGELFF. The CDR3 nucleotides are TGTGCCAGCAGCTTCAAGGGGAACACCGGGGAGCTGTTTTTT.

The DNA of the CDR3 is TGTGCCTGGAGTAGCAGATATAGCAATCAGCCCCAGCATTTT. It translates to CAWSSRYSNQPQHF. The chain couples TRBV30 to TRBJ1-5; D gene ambiguous. The CDR3 extends over 14 amino acids. V lost 2 bases and J 0 bases, leaving 8 bases between the germline ends. Germline V gives CDR1 GTSNPN, CDR2 SVGIG (reference sequence).

The CDR3 DNA is TGTGCCAGCAGCGGTACAGGGGCGCTGTCCTACGAGCAGTACTTC. It is translated as CASSGTGALSYEQYF. The genes are TRBV28 and TRBJ2-7; 7 bases are shared with TRBD1. CDR3 length: 15 residues. Germline assignment: CDR1 MDHEN and CDR2 SYDVKM. After removal of 6 bases from V and 1 base from J, the junction contained 9 bases not matched to a gene.

This chain's CDR3 is CASSPRPWTGRYSNQPQHF. The CDR3 nucleotides are TGTGCCAGCAGCCCACGCCCATGGACAGGGAGGTATAGCAATCAGCCCCAGCATTTT. The V and J genes are TRBV4-2 and TRBJ1-5; 8 bases agree with TRBD1. The CDR3 has 19 residues. Losses at the gene ends were 4 bases for V and 0 bases for J; bases not matched to a gene: 14. In germline, CDR1 is LGHNA, CDR2 YNFKEQ.

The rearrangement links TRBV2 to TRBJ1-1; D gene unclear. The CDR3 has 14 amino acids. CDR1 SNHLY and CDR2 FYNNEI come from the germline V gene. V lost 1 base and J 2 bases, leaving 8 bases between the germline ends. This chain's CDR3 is CASSEGGLNTEAFF. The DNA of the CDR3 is TGTGCCAGCAGTGAAGGTGGGTTAAACACTGAAGCTTTCTTT.

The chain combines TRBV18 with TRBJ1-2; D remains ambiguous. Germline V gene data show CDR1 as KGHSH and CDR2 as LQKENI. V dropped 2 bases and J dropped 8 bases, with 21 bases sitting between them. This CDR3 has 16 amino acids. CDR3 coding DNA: TGTGCCAGCTCACCAAGGAGTTCGGACCGTCTGGGCGGCTACACCTTC. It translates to CASSPRSSDRLGGYTF.

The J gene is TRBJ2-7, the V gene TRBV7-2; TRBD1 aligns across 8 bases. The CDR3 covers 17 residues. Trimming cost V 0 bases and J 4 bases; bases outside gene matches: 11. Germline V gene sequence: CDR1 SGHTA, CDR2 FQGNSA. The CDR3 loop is CASSLAPWQGARYEQYF. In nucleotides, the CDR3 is TGTGCCAGCAGCTTAGCCCCTTGGCAGGGGGCAAGGTACGAGCAGTACTTC.

CDR3 loop: CASSQDRYNEQFF. The CDR3 DNA sequence: TGCGCCAGCAGCCAGGACAGATACAATGAGCAGTTCTTC. The V call is TRBV5-1, the J call TRBJ2-1, with D maybe TRBD1 (6 bases). The CDR3 has 13 residues. Germline-derived CDR1 and CDR2 are SGHRS and YFSETQ. V lost 4 bases, J lost 4 bases, and 9 bases lay in between.

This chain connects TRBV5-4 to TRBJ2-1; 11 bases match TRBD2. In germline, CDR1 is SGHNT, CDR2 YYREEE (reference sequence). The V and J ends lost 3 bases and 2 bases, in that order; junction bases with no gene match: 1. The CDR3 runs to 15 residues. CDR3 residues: CASSSGLAAYNEQFF. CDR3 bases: TGTGCCAGCAGCTCGGGACTAGCGGCCTACAATGAGCAGTTCTTC.

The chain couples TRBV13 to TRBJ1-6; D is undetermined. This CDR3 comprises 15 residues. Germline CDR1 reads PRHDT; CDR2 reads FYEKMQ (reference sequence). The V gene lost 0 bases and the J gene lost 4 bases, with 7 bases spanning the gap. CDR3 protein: CASSLGRVYNSPLHF. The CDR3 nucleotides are TGTGCCAGCAGCTTAGGCCGGGTTTATAATTCACCCCTCCACTTT.

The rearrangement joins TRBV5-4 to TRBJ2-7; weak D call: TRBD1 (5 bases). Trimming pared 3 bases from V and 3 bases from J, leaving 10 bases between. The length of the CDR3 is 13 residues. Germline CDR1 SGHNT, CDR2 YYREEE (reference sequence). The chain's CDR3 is CASSSDILYEQYF. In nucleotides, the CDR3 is TGTGCCAGCAGCTCGGACATCCTCTACGAGCAGTACTTC.

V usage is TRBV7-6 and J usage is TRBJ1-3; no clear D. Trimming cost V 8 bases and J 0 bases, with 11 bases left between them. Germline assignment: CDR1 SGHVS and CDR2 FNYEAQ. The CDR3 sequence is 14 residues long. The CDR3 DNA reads TGTGCCAGCGGTCCGGGCTCCTCTGGAAACACCATATATTTT. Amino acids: CASGPGSSGNTIYF.

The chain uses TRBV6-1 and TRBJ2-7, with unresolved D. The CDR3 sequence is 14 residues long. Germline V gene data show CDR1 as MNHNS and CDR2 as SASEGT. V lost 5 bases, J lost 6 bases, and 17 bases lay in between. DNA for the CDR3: TGTGCCAGCAGTACATCCGTCCCCCTCTCCGAGCAGTACTTC. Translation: CASSTSVPLSEQYF.

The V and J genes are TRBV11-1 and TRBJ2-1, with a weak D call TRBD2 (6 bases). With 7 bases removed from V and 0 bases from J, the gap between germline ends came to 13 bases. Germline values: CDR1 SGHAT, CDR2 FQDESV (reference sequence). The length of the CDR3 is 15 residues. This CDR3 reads CASIGGYYSYNEQFF. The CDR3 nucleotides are TGTGCCAGCATTGGGGGGTACTACTCCTACAATGAGCAGTTCTTC.

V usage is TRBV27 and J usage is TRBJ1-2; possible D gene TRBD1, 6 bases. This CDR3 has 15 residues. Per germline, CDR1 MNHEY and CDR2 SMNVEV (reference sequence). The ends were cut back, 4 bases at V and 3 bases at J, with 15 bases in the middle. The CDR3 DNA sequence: TGTGCCAGCAGTTCGCCCCTACAGGGCGACTATGGCTACACCTTC. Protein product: CASSSPLQGDYGYTF.

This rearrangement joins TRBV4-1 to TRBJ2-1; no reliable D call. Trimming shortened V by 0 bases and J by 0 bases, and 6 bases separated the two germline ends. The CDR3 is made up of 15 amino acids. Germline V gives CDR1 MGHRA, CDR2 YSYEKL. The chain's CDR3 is CASSQESSSYNEQFF. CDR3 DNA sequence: TGCGCCAGCAGCCAAGAGTCCAGCTCCTACAATGAGCAGTTCTTC.

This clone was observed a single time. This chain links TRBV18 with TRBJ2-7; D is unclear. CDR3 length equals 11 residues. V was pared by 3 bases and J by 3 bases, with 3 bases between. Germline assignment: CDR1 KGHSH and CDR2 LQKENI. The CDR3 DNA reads TGTGCCAGCTCACCCGACTACGAGCAGTACTTC. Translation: CASSPDYEQYF.

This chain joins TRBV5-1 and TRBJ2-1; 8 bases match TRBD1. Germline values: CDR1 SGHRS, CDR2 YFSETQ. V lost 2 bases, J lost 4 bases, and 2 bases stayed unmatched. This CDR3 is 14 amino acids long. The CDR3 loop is CASSFGTGYNEQFF. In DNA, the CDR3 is TGCGCCAGCAGCTTCGGGACAGGTTACAATGAGCAGTTCTTC.

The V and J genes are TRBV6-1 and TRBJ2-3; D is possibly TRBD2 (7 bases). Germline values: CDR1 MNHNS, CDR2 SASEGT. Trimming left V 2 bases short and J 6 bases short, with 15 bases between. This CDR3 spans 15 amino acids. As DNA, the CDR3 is TGTGCCAGCAGTGAAATAGGGGGGGCCAGCGATACGCAGTATTTT. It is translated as CASSEIGGASDTQYF.

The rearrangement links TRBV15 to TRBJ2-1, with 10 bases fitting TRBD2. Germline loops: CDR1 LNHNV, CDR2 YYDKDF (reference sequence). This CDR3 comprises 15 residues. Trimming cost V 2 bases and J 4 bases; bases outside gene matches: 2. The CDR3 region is CATSRQRGGYNEQFF. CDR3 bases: TGTGCCACCAGCAGACAGCGGGGGGGATACAATGAGCAGTTCTTC.

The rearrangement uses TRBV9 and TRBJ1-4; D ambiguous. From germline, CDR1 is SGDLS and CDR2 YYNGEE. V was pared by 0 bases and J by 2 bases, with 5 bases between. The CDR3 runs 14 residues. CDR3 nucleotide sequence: TGTGCCAGCAGCGTAGACAGCACTAATGAAAAACTGTTTTTT. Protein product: CASSVDSTNEKLFF.

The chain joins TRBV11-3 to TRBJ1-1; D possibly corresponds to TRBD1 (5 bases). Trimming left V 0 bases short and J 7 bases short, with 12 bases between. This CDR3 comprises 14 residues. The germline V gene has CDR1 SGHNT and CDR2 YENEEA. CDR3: CASSLDEGTGEAFF. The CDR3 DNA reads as TGTGCCAGCAGCTTAGACGAGGGGACGGGTGAAGCTTTCTTT.

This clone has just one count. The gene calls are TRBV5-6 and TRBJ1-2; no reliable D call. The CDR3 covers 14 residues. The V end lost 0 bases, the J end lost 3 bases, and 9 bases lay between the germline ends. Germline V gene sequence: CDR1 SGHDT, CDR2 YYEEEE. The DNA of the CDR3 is TGTGCCAGCAGCTTGGTCGGGCAGGACTATGGCTACACCTTC. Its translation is CASSLVGQDYGYTF.

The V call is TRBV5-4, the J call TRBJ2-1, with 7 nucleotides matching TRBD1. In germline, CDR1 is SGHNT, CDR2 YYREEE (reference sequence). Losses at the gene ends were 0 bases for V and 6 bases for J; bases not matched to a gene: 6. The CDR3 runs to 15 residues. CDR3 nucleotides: TGTGCCAGCAGCTTGGACAGGGGACGGCGCAATGAGCAGTTCTTC. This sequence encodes CASSLDRGRRNEQFF.

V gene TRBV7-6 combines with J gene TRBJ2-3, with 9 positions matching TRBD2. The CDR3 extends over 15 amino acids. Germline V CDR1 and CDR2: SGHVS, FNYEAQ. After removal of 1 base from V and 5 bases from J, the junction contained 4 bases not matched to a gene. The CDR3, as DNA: TGTGCCAGCAGCTTAGTCGCGGGGGGGGTAGATACGCAGTATTTT. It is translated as CASSLVAGGVDTQYF.